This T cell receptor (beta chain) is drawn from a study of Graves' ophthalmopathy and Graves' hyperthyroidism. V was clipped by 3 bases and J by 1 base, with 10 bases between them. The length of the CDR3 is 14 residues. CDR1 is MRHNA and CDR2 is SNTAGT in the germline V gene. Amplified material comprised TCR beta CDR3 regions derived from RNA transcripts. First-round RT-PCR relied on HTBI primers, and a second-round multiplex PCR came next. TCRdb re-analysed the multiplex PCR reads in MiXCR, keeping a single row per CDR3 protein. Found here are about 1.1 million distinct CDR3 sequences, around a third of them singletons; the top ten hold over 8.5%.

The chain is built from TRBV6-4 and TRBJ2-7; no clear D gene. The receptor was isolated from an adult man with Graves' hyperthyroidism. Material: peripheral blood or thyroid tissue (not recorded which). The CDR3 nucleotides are TGTGCCAGCAGTGATGCGGCGCAGTCCTACGAGCAGTACTTC. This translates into CASSDAAQSYEQYF.